This T cell receptor (beta chain) was documented in a study of blood T cell repertoires in COVID-19. Study-wide background: The United States, Italy and Spain supplied acute and convalescent COVID-19 samples.

The CDR3 runs to 15 residues. The V and J ends lost 0 bases and 6 bases, in that order; junction bases with no gene match: 6. CDR1 and CDR2 (germline): MNHNS, SASEGT. The assay was immunoSEQ multiplex PCR, and TCRdb's table has in-frame clones only and misses some. The sample includes fewer than 80,000 clones, roughly 90% seen only once; the top ten take about 5%. This sequence originates from a man aged 45-65 years with acute or convalescent COVID-19. Material: peripheral blood. The V call is TRBV6-1, the J call TRBJ2-3, with 7 bases identical to TRBD2. CDR3 coding DNA: TGTGCCAGCAGTGAAGCTTTCTCGACTAGCGATACGCAGTATTTT. Residues: CASSEAFSTSDTQYF.